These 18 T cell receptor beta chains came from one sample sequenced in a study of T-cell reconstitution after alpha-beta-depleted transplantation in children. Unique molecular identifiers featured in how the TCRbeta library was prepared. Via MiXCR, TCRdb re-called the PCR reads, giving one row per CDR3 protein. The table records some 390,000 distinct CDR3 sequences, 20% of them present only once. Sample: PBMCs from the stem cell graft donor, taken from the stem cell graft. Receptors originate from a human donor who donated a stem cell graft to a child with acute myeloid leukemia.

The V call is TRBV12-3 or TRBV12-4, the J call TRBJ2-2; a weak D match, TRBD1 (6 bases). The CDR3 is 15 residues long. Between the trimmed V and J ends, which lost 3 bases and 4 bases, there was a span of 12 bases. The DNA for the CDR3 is TGTGCCAGCAGTTTTATGGGGGCGAGCACCGGGGAGCTGTTTTTT. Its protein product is CASSFMGASTGELFF.

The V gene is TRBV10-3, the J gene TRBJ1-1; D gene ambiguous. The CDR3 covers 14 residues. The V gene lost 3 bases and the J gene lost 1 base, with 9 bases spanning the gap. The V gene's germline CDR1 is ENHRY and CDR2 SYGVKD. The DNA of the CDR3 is TGTGCCATCAGTGAACGGCAGGAGAACACTGAAGCTTTCTTT. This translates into CAISERQENTEAFF.

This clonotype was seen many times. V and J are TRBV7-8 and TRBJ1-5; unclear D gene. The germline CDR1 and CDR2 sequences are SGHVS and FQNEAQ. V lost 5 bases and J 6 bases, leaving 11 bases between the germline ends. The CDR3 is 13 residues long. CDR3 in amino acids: CASSVDAGQPQHF. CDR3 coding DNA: TGTGCCAGCAGCGTGGACGCGGGTCAGCCCCAGCATTTT. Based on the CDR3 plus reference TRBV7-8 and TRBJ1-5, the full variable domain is GAGVSQSPRYKVAKRGQDVALRCDPISGHVSLFWYQQALGQGPEFLTYFQNEAQLDKSGLPSDRFFAERPEGSVSTLKIQRTQQEDSAVYLCASSVDAGQPQHFGDGTRLSIL.

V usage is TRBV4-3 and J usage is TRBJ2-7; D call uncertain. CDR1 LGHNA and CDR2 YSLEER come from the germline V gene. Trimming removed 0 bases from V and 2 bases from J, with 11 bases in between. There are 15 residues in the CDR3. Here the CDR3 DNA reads TGCGCCAGCAGCCAAGATCGGTCACCCGCCTACGAGCAGTACTTC. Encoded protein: CASSQDRSPAYEQYF.

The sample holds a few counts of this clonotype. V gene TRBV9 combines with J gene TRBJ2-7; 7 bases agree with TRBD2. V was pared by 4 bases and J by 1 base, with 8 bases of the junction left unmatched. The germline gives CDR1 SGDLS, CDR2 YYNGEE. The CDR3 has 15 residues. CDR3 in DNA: TGTGCCAGCAGCCCTCGGACTAGTCGATCCTACGAGCAGTACTTC. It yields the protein CASSPRTSRSYEQYF.

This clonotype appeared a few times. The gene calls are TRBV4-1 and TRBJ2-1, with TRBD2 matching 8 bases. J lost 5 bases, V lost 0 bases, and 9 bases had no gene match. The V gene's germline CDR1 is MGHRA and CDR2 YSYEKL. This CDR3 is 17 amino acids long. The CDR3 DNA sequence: TGCGCCAGCAGCCAAGAACGGAGACTAGCGTTGGACAATGAGCAGTTCTTC. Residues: CASSQERRLALDNEQFF.

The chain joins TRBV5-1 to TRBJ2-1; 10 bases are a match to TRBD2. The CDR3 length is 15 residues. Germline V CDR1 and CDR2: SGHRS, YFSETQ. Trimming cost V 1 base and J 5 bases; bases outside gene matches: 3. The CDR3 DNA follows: TGCGCCAGCAGCTTGAAACTAGCGGGGCACAATGAGCAGTTCTTC. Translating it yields CASSLKLAGHNEQFF.

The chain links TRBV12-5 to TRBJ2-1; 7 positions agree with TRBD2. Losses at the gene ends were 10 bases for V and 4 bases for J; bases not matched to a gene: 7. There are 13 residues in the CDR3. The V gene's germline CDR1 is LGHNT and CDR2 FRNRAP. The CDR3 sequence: CAIGTTFYNEQFF. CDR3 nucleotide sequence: TGTGCTATAGGGACTACCTTTTACAATGAGCAGTTCTTC.

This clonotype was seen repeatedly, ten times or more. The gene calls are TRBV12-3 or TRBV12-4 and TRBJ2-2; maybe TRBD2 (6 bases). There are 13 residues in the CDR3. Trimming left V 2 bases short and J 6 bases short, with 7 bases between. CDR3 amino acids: CASSLSGAGELFF. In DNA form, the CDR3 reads TGTGCCAGCAGTTTATCGGGAGCCGGGGAGCTGTTTTTT.

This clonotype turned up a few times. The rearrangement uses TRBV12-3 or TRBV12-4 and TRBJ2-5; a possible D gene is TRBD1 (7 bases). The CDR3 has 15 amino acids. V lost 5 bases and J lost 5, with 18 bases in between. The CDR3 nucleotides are TGTGCCAGCAGTCCCGTTCAGGGGGGTCGGGAGACCCAGTACTTC. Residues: CASSPVQGGRETQYF.

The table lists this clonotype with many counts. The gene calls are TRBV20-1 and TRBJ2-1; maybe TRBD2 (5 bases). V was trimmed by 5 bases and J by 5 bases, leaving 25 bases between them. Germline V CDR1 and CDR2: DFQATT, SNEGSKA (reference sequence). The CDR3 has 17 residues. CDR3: CSAFYIKAALSHNEQFF. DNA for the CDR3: TGCAGTGCTTTCTATATCAAAGCGGCCCTATCGCACAATGAGCAGTTCTTC.

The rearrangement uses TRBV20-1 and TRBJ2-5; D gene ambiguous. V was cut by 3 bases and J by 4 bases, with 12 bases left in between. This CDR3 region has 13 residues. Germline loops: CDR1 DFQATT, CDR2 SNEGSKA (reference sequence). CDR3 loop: CSARAWGRETQYF. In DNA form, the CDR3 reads TGCAGTGCTAGGGCGTGGGGTCGAGAGACCCAGTACTTC.

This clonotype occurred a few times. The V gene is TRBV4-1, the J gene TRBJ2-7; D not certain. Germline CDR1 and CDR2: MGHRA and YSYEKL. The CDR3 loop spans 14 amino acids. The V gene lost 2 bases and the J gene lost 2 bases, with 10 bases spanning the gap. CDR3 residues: CASSQMATTYEQYF. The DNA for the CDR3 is TGCGCCAGCAGCCAAATGGCTACCACCTACGAGCAGTACTTC.

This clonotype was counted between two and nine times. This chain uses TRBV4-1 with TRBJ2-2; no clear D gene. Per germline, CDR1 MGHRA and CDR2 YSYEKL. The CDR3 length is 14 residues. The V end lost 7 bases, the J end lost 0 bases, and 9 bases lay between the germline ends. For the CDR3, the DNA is TGCGCCAGCAAAGGGATACCGAACACCGGGGAGCTGTTTTTT. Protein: CASKGIPNTGELFF.

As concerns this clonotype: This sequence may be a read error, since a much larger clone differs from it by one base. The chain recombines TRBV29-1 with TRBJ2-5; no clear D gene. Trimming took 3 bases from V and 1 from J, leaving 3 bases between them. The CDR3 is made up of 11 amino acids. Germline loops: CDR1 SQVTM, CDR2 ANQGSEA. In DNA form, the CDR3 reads TGCAGCGTTGATCGCCAAGAGACCCAGTACTTC. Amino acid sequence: CSVDRQETQYF.

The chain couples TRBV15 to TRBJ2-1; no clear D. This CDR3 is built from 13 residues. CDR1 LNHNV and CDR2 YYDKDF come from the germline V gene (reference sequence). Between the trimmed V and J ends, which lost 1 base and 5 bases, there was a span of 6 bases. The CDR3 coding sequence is TGTGCCACCAGCAGAGGCCCCAACAATGAGCAGTTCTTC. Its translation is CATSRGPNNEQFF. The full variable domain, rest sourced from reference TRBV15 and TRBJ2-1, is DAMVIQNPRYQVTQFGKPVTLSCSQTLNHNVMYWYQQKSSQAPKLLFHYYDKDFNNEADTPDNFQSRRPNTSFCFLDIRSPGLGDTAMYLCATSRGPNNEQFFGPGTRLTVL.

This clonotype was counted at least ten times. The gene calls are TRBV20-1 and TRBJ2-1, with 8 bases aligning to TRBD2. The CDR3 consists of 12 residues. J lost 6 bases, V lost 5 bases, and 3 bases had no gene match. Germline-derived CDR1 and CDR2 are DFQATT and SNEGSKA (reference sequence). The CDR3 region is CSAAGGGNEQFF. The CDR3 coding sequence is TGCAGTGCTGCGGGAGGAGGCAATGAGCAGTTCTTC.

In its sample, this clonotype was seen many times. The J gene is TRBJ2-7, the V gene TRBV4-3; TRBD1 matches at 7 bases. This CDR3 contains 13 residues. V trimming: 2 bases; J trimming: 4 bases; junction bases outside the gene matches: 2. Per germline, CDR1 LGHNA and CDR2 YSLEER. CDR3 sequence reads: CASSQIQGYEQYF. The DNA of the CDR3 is TGCGCCAGCAGCCAAATACAGGGGTACGAGCAGTACTTC.